Each of the 26 T cell receptor beta chains below was sequenced from the same sample in a study of CD8+ T cells in alopecia areata. On the basis of CD4, CD8alpha, NKG2D, NKG2ACE and other markers, pooled cutaneous lymph node cells were sorted. cDNA reverse transcribed from extracted RNA served as the sequencing template. TCRdb keeps only in-frame clones here, not all; method: immunoSEQ multiplex PCR. The counts give around 290,000 clones, none of them seen only once; around 1.2% is held by the top ten. The specimen was CD4+ T cells sorted from a lymph node. The origin of the receptors is a C3H/HeJ mouse with alopecia areata. The MHC haplotype of this mouse line is H2-k.

This clone was detected a few times. Any gene name here is a mouse gene name. Coverage ceases 4 residues before the CDR3 finishes, and the germline J gene fills in the end. The chain links TRBV12-1 to TRBJ1-2; 9 bases are shared with TRBD1. The CDR3 is 14 residues long. V dropped 4 bases and J dropped 4; count of bases not matched to a gene: 6. Germline lookup yields CDR1 SGHSN and CDR2 HYEKVE. CDR3 DNA (partial): TGTGCCAGCTCGCGGACAGGGGTGGGCTCC. Translating it yields CASSRTGVGS. The CDR3 in full is CASSRTGVGSDYTF.

Comments on this clone: Gene names are the mouse ones. The CDR3 extends 4 residues past the end of the read, so its final part is completed from the germline J gene. The chain carries TRBV29 and TRBJ2-7; D is perhaps TRBD2 (6 bases). Germline V gene sequence: CDR1 MSHET, CDR2 SYDVDS. The CDR3 loop spans 12 amino acids. The V and J ends lost 3 bases and 3 bases respectively, with 6 bases between them. The sequenced part of the CDR3 DNA is TGTGCTAGCAGTTTTGGGGGCTAT. Translated, it gives CASSFGGY. The whole CDR3 reads CASSFGGYEQYF.

As for this clone: These gene names are mouse names. Read coverage stops 4 residues before the CDR3 terminus; the germline J gene supplies the remainder. The same CDR3 also results from other DNA sequences found in this sample. This chain links TRBV1 with TRBJ1-2; 9 nucleotides agree with TRBD1. V dropped 2 bases and J dropped 2; count of bases not matched to a gene: 3. CDR3 size: 15 residues. Germline-derived CDR1 and CDR2 are NSQYPW and LRSPGD (reference sequence). The sequenced CDR3 bases are TGCACCTGCAGTGCATCCGGGACAGGGAACTCC. This translates into CTCSASGTGNS. The whole CDR3 is CTCSASGTGNSDYTF.

As regards this clone: Gene names and germline refer to mouse. The missing CDR3 end, 4 residues past where the read stops, is filled in from the germline J gene. This chain uses TRBV13-3 with TRBJ2-2; D may be TRBD1 (6 bases). Trimming took 2 bases from V and 3 from J, leaving 8 bases between them. Germline CDR1 NNHDY, CDR2 SYVADS. This CDR3 comprises 14 residues. This CDR3 is CASSDQGHTGQLYF. The DNA read from the CDR3 is TGTGCCAGCAGTGACCAGGGGCACACCGGG. Looking up the rest from reference TRBV13-3 and TRBJ2-2 gives the full variable domain: EAAVTQSPRSKVAVTGGKVTLSCHQTNNHDYMYWYRQDTGHGLRLIHYSYVADSTEKGDIPDGYKASRPSQENFSLILELASLSQTAVYFCASSDQGHTGQLYFGEGSKLTVL.

This clone showed up just a few times. Gene and germline names: mouse. The read gets to within 4 residues of the CDR3 end, and the germline J gene fills in the rest. The chain combines TRBV19 with TRBJ2-2; the match to TRBD2 covers 9 bases. CDR1 and CDR2 from the germline V gene are FNHDT and SITEND (reference sequence). V lost 0 bases to trimming and J lost 5 bases; unmatched junction nucleotides: 2. This CDR3 region has 15 residues. The CDR3 bases that were read are TGTGCCAGCAGTATAGGGGGACTGGGAACCGGG. It encodes CASSIGGLGTG. From start to end, the CDR3 is CASSIGGLGTGQLYF. Full variable domain (rest looked up from reference TRBV19 and TRBJ2-2): GGIITQTPKFLIGQEGQKLTLKCQQNFNHDTMYWYRQDSGKGLRLIYYSITENDLQKGDLSEGYDASREKKSSFSLTVTSAQKNEMAVFLCASSIGGLGTGQLYFGEGSKLTVL.

This clone appeared a few times. Gene names are the mouse ones. The read terminates 4 residues ahead of where the CDR3 ends, so the germline J gene completes it. Other DNA sequences in the sample encode the same CDR3. The J gene is TRBJ2-7, the V gene TRBV19; TRBD2 matches at 11 bases. The CDR3 runs 14 residues. Looked up from germline, CDR1 is FNHDT and CDR2 is SITEND (reference sequence). CDR3 region: CASSIRTGGYEQYF. The sequenced CDR3 bases are TGTGCCAGCAGTATTAGGACTGGGGGGTAT. Based on the CDR3 plus reference TRBV19 and TRBJ2-7, the full variable domain is GGIITQTPKFLIGQEGQKLTLKCQQNFNHDTMYWYRQDSGKGLRLIYYSITENDLQKGDLSEGYDASREKKSSFSLTVTSAQKNEMAVFLCASSIRTGGYEQYFGPGTRLTVL.

This clone was observed many times. Mouse gene names apply. The read comes to an end 4 residues before the CDR3 does, leaving the germline J gene to fill in the end. The rearrangement links TRBV1 to TRBJ2-5, with 8 nucleotides matching TRBD2. This CDR3 contains 13 residues. Germline-derived CDR1 and CDR2 are NSQYPW and LRSPGD (reference sequence). The DNA read from the CDR3 is TGCACCTGCAGCGGGGACTGGAAAGAC. It yields the protein CTCSGDWKD. The entire CDR3 protein reads CTCSGDWKDTQYF.

To note about this clone: The gene names given are mouse names. Read coverage stops 4 residues before the CDR3 terminus; the germline J gene supplies the remainder. The V call is TRBV13-3, the J call TRBJ2-1, with D possibly TRBD2 on 5 matching bases. Germline V gene sequence: CDR1 NNHDY, CDR2 SYVADS. CDR3 length: 12 residues. V shed 4 bases and J shed 5 bases, with 7 bases lying between them. The sequenced CDR3 bases are TGTGCCAGCAGTCAACTGGATGCT. It yields the protein CASSQLDA. In full, the CDR3 reads CASSQLDAEQFF.

This clone was picked up many times. Mouse germline and gene names are used. The CDR3 goes on 4 residues after the read ends, and that part is filled in from the germline J gene. The identical CDR3 is also encoded by other nucleotide sequences in the sample. The chain has TRBV5 and TRBJ2-7, with D possibly matching TRBD1 (6 bases). This CDR3 is built from 14 residues. Germline CDR1 and CDR2: LGHNA and YNLKQL (reference sequence). V was shortened by 0 bases and J by 0 bases, with 6 bases between the two germline ends. This CDR3 reads CASSQEQGSYEQYF. The part of the CDR3 DNA that was read is TGTGCCAGCAGCCAAGAACAGGGCTCCTAT.

Turning to this clone: Gene and germline names: mouse. The CDR3 extends 4 residues past the end of the read, so its final part is completed from the germline J gene. The chain employs TRBV5 and TRBJ1-2; 8 bases line up with TRBD1. V lost 0 bases and J lost 3; bases outside the gene matches: 3. From germline, CDR1 is LGHNA and CDR2 YNLKQL (reference sequence). CDR3 length: 15 residues. CDR3 region: CASSQDHRGDSDYTF. The covered CDR3 bases are TGTGCCAGCAGCCAAGATCACAGGGGGGACTCC.

Notes on this clone: Gene names and germline match the mouse. Sequencing ends 4 residues short of the CDR3 end; the germline J gene provides the rest. V and J are TRBV31 and TRBJ2-4, with 7 bases matching TRBD2. CDR3 length: 14 residues. CDR1 is GKSSPN, CDR2 SITVG, per germline. The part of the CDR3 DNA that was read is TGTGCCTGGAGTCTGCCGGGGGGGGAAAAC. It encodes CAWSLPGGEN. The full CDR3 sequence reads CAWSLPGGENTLYF.

Concerning this clone itself: Genes and germline come from the mouse. The CDR3 end falls 3 residues outside the read, so it is completed with the germline J gene. The rearrangement links TRBV13-1 to TRBJ1-6; D unclear. TRBJ1-6 is identified as an open reading frame with a role that is uncertain. V was trimmed by 2 bases and J by 7 bases, leaving 7 bases between them. This CDR3 is built from 13 residues. CDR1 is NSHNY and CDR2 is SYGAGN in the germline V gene. The CDR3 loop reads CASSELRNSPLYF. The DNA read from the CDR3 is TGTGCCAGCAGTGAACTCAGGAATTCGCCC.

In its sample, this clone was seen many times. Gene names and germline match the mouse. The CDR3 end lies 4 residues beyond the end of the read and is filled in from the germline J gene. Different DNA sequences within this sample yield the same CDR3. The chain joins TRBV1 to TRBJ2-1; 12 bases are shared with TRBD2. The CDR3 runs 15 residues. Germline CDR1 reads NSQYPW; CDR2 reads LRSPGD (reference sequence). V dropped 4 bases and J dropped 4; count of bases not matched to a gene: 2. CDR3 sequence: CTCSGDWGVYAEQFF. The CDR3 DNA, read in part, is TGCACCTGCAGTGGGGACTGGGGGGTTTATGCT.

Details on this clone: Gene names are the mouse ones. CDR3 region: CASRVDNANTEVFF. CDR3 DNA (partial): TGTGCCAGCAGAGTGGACAATGCAAACACA. The rearrangement joins TRBV13-3 to TRBJ1-1; TRBD1 is a possible D gene (5 bases). The read gets to within 4 residues of the CDR3 end, and the germline J gene fills in the rest. The CDR3 spans 14 residues. V was shortened by 5 bases and J by 0 bases, with 11 bases between the two germline ends. Germline CDR1 NNHDY, CDR2 SYVADS.

In regard to this clone: The gene names given are mouse names. The sequence runs out 4 residues before the end of the CDR3; the remainder is reconstructed from the germline J gene. The rearrangement links TRBV17 to TRBJ2-5; D uncertain. This CDR3 has 15 residues. CDR1 is MNHDT, CDR2 YYDKIL, per germline. The covered CDR3 bases are TGTGCTAGCAGTAGTGCAGGAAAAAAGAAAGAC. It encodes CASSSAGKKKD. The whole CDR3 sequence is CASSSAGKKKDTQYF.

This clone was observed a few times. Gene and germline names: mouse. The read gets to within 4 residues of the CDR3 end, and the germline J gene fills in the rest. Different DNA sequences within this sample yield the same CDR3. The chain joins TRBV1 to TRBJ1-1; D is undetermined. CDR3 length: 11 amino acids. CDR1 is NSQYPW, CDR2 LRSPGD, per germline (reference sequence). CDR3: CTCSAQTEVFF. The CDR3 bases that were read are TGCACCTGCAGTGCTCAAACA.

On this clone: These gene names are mouse names. The read falls 4 residues short of the CDR3 end, and the missing part is taken from the germline J gene. The genes are TRBV5 and TRBJ2-5; 7 nucleotides match TRBD2. J gave up 2 bases and V 2 bases, and 1 base lay outside the gene matches. Germline V gene data show CDR1 as LGHNA and CDR2 as YNLKQL (reference sequence). This CDR3 has 14 amino acids. The sequenced CDR3 bases are TGTGCCAGCAGCCAATGGACTGGCCAAGAC. The encoded protein is CASSQWTGQD. The complete CDR3 reads CASSQWTGQDTQYF.

This clone showed up just a few times. Gene and germline names: mouse. The CDR3 goes on 4 residues after the read ends, and that part is filled in from the germline J gene. The rearrangement uses TRBV13-1 and TRBJ2-3, with TRBD1 identical over 7 bases. V gave up 5 bases and J gave up 0 bases; unmatched junction bases: 6. Germline CDR1 NSHNY, CDR2 SYGAGN. This CDR3 contains 15 residues. CDR3 DNA, as far as it was read: TGTGCCAGCAGCCCCGGGACAGTGAGTGCAGAA. Its translation is CASSPGTVSAE. The whole CDR3 protein reads CASSPGTVSAETLYF.

On this clone itself: The gene names given are mouse names. The read comes to an end 4 residues before the CDR3 does, leaving the germline J gene to fill in the end. The same CDR3 is also encoded by other DNA sequences in this sample. The rearrangement links TRBV19 to TRBJ2-1; D is ambiguous. Trimming removed 2 bases from V and 0 bases from J, with 3 bases in between. Germline V gene lookup returns CDR1 FNHDT and CDR2 SITEND (reference sequence). This CDR3 spans 13 amino acids. CDR3 residues: CASSMGNYAEQFF. The CDR3 bases that were read are TGTGCCAGCAGTATGGGTAACTATGCT.

The table lists this clone with a few counts. Here the gene names and germline are mouse. The observed sequence ends 4 residues before the CDR3 terminus, with the missing tail filled in from the germline J gene. This sequence joins TRBV5 and TRBJ2-3, with 8 bases identical to TRBD1. CDR3 length: 15 residues. Germline V gene lookup returns CDR1 LGHNA and CDR2 YNLKQL (reference sequence). The V gene end was trimmed by 0 bases and the J gene end by 3 bases; junction bases not matched to a gene: 2. The CDR3 DNA, read in part, is TGTGCCAGCAGCCAAGAGGGACAGGAGGCAGAA. Translated, it gives CASSQEGQEAE. The whole CDR3 region reads CASSQEGQEAETLYF.

Details on this clone: Gene and germline names: mouse. The read terminates 4 residues before the CDR3 end, so the remaining end is supplied by the germline J gene. This chain links TRBV5 with TRBJ2-5, with TRBD2 matching over 11 bases. With 4 bases clipped from V and 0 bases from J, the junction kept 3 bases outside the gene matches. The CDR3 covers 16 residues. Germline V CDR1 and CDR2: LGHNA, YNLKQL (reference sequence). The sequenced CDR3 bases are TGTGCCAGCAGCCCCGACTGGGGGGGGAACCAAGAC. Translated, it gives CASSPDWGGNQD. The full CDR3 reads CASSPDWGGNQDTQYF.

In this sample, this clone turned up a few times. Germline and genes here are mouse. The CDR3 goes on 3 residues after the read ends, and that part is filled in from the germline J gene. J is TRBJ1-6 and V is TRBV13-1; TRBD1 matches 10 bases. TRBJ1-6 qualifies as an ORF whose function is uncertain. The length of the CDR3 is 14 residues. Germline loops: CDR1 NSHNY, CDR2 SYGAGN. V shed 3 bases and J 10 bases; nucleotides not matched to a gene: 4. CDR3 DNA (partial): TGTGCCAGCAGTGGGACAGGGGGAAGGTCGCCC. Its protein is CASSGTGGRSP. In full, the CDR3 reads CASSGTGGRSPLYF.

This clone turned up a few times. The listed genes are named as in mouse. The sequence runs out 4 residues before the end of the CDR3; the remainder is reconstructed from the germline J gene. The V and J genes are TRBV1 and TRBJ2-4; 13 nucleotides match TRBD2. Germline-derived CDR1 and CDR2 are NSQYPW and LRSPGD (reference sequence). The length of the CDR3 is 18 residues. The V gene end was trimmed by 1 base and the J gene end by 0 bases; junction bases not matched to a gene: 4. CDR3 protein: CTCSAGGLGGPSQNTLYF. CDR3 DNA (partial): TGCACCTGCAGTGCAGGCGGACTGGGGGGGCCTAGTCAAAAC.

In this sample, this clone turned up a few times. Gene labels here are mouse ones. From the germline J gene comes the end of the CDR3, since the read stops 4 residues before it. V is TRBV19 and J is TRBJ2-7, with D perhaps matching TRBD1 (5 bases). Germline loops: CDR1 FNHDT, CDR2 SITEND (reference sequence). CDR3 length: 13 amino acids. Between the trimmed V and J ends, which lost 5 bases and 0 bases, there was a span of 9 bases. The sequenced CDR3 bases are TGTGCCAGCAGAGACAGAATCTCCTAT. Translating gives CASRDRISY. Given in full, the CDR3 is CASRDRISYEQYF. The full variable domain, with the rest looked up from reference TRBV19 and TRBJ2-7, is GGIITQTPKFLIGQEGQKLTLKCQQNFNHDTMYWYRQDSGKGLRLIYYSITENDLQKGDLSEGYDASREKKSSFSLTVTSAQKNEMAVFLCASRDRISYEQYFGPGTRLTVL.

In this sample, this clone turned up a few times. Gene names and germline match the mouse. Sequencing ends 4 residues short of the CDR3 end; the germline J gene provides the rest. The chain employs TRBV13-3 and TRBJ1-2; 10 bases line up with TRBD1. CDR1 is NNHDY, CDR2 SYVADS, per germline. The CDR3 totals 14 residues. J lost 4 bases, V lost 2 bases, and 2 bases had no gene match. CDR3 in amino acids: CASSETGGASDYTF. The DNA read from the CDR3 is TGTGCCAGCAGTGAGACAGGGGGCGCCTCC.

Concerning this clone itself: The genes and germline here are from mouse. The read comes to an end 4 residues before the CDR3 does, leaving the germline J gene to fill in the end. The same CDR3 can be traced to other DNA sequences in this sample. This chain links TRBV19 with TRBJ2-5; 11 bases align to TRBD2. Looked up from germline, CDR1 is FNHDT and CDR2 is SITEND (reference sequence). The V gene end was trimmed by 3 bases and the J gene end by 3 bases; junction bases not matched to a gene: 3. This CDR3 has 15 residues. The part of the CDR3 DNA that was read is TGTGCCAGCAGTACGGGGACTGGGGGACAAGAC. Its protein product is CASSTGTGGQD. The complete CDR3 protein is CASSTGTGGQDTQYF.